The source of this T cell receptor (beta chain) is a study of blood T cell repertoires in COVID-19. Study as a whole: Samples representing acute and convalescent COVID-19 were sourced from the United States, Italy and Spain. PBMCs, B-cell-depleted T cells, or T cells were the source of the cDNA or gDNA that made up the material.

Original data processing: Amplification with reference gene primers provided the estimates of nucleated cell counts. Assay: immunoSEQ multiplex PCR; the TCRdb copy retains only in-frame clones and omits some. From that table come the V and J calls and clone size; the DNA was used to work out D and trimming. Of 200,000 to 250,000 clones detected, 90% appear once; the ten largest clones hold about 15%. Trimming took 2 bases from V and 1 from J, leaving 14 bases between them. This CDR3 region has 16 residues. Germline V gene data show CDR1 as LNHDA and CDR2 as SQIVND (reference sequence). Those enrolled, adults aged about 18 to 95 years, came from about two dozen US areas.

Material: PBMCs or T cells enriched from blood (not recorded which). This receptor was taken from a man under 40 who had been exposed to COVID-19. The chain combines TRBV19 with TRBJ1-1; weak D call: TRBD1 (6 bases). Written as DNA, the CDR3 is TGTGCCAGTAGTATACAGGGGTTGAGTGGGAACACTGAAGCTTTCTTT. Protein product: CASSIQGLSGNTEAFF.